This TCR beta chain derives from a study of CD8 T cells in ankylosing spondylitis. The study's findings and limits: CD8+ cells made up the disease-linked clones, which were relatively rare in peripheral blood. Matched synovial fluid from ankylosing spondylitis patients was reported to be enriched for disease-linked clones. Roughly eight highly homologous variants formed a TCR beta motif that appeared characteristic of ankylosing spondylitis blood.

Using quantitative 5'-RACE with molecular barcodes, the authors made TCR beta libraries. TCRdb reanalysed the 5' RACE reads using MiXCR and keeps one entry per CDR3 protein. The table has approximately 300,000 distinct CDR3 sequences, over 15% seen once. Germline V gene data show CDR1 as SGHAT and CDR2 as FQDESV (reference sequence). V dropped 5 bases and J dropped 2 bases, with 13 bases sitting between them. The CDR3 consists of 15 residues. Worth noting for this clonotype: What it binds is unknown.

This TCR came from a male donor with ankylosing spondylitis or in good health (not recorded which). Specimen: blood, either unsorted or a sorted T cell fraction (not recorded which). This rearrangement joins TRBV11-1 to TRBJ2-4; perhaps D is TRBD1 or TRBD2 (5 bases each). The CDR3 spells CASSPGRLTKNIQYF. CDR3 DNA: TGTGCCAGCAGCCCGGGACGACTAACCAAAAACATTCAGTACTTC. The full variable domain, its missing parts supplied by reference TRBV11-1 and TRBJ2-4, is EAEVAQSPRYKITEKSQAVAFWCDPISGHATLYWYRQILGQGPELLVQFQDESVVDDSQLPKDRFSAERLKGVDSTLKIQPAELGDSAMYLCASSPGRLTKNIQYFGAGTRLSVL.